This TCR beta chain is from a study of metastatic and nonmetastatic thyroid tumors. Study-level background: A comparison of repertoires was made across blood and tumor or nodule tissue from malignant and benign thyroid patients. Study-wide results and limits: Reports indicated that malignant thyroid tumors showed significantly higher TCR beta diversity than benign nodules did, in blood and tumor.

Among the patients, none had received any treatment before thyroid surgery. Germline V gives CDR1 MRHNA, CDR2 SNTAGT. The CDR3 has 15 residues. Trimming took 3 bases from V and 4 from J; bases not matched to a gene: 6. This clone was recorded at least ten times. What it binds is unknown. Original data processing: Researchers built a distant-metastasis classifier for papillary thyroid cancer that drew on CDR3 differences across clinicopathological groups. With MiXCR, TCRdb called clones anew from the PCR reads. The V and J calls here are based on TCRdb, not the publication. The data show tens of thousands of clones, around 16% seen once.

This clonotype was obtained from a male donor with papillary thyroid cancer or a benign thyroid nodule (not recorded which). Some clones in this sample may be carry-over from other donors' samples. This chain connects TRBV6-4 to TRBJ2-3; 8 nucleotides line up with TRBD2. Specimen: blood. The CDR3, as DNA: TGTGCCAGCAGTGAGTTAGCGGGGACCCCAGATACGCAGTATTTT. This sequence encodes CASSELAGTPDTQYF.